This is a list of T cell receptor beta chains from one sample in a study of Ad26.COV2.S vaccination and SARS-CoV-2 variants. The method was immunoSEQ multiplex PCR; TCRdb's version includes in-frame clones alone and lacks a portion of them. The data hold some 390,000 clones, with about 89% observed a single time. The source was peripheral blood, collected in a trial of Ad26.COV2.S vaccine versus placebo. Receptor source: a person between 18 and 65 years old who received the Ad26.COV2.S COVID-19 vaccine or a placebo. Both conserved end residues are part of each CDR3. A D gene is named only where the DNA matches it firmly. Some rows have no size entry. The others give once, few or many, or a class for an expanded clone.

v_gene,abundance,d_gene,j_gene,CDR3aa,CDR3nt
TRBV27,-,-,TRBJ2-7,CASSSILGSYEQYF,TGTGCCAGCAGTAGCATCCTTGGCTCCTACGAGCAGTACTTC
TRBV18,-,TRBD1,TRBJ2-7,CASSPRDSFYEQYF,TGTGCCAGCTCACCAAGGGACAGCTTTTACGAGCAGTACTTC
TRBV7-8,-,TRBD1,TRBJ1-2,CASSFGQGPFGYGYTF,TGTGCCAGCAGCTTCGGACAGGGGCCCTTTGGCTATGGCTACACCTTC
TRBV24-1,-,-,TRBJ2-7,CATSVGGGSYEQYF,TGTGCCACCAGCGTAGGAGGGGGGTCCTACGAGCAGTACTTC
TRBV21-1,-,-,TRBJ1-4,CASSKDGLNEKLFF,TGTGCCAGCAGCAAAGACGGACTCAATGAAAAACTGTTTTTT
TRBV21-1,-,-,TRBJ2-2,CASPPAGPPGELFF,TGTGCCAGCCCACCGGCAGGGCCCCCCGGGGAGCTGTTTTTT
TRBV4-1,few,-,TRBJ2-7,CASSLHVGFPYEQYF,TGCGCCAGCAGCCTTCACGTAGGGTTCCCCTACGAGCAGTACTTC
TRBV4-1,-,-,TRBJ1-2,CASSQGGTFNYGYTF,TGCGCCAGCAGCCAGGGGGGCACCTTCAACTATGGCTACACCTTC
TRBV9,-,TRBD1,TRBJ1-2,CASSVAPGTATYGYTF,TGTGCCAGCAGCGTAGCCCCCGGGACAGCCACCTATGGCTACACCTTC
TRBV6-5,once,-,TRBJ2-7,CASSYSSSYEQYF,TGTGCCAGCAGTTACTCCAGCAGCTACGAGCAGTACTTC
TRBV28,-,-,TRBJ1-1,CASSKVDTFEAFF,TGTGCCAGCAGCAAAGTCGACACTTTTGAAGCTTTCTTT
TRBV12-5,-,TRBD1,TRBJ2-2,CASGLSKGTGVLRGTGELFF,TGTGCTAGTGGTCTATCAAAAGGGACAGGGGTGCTTCGTGGCACCGGGGAGCTGTTTTTT
TRBV19,-,-,TRBJ1-5,CASSDGDTSNQPQHF,TGTGCCAGTAGTGACGGCGACACAAGCAATCAGCCCCAGCATTTT
TRBV18,-,-,TRBJ2-7,CASSPGSGQGGNF,TGTGCCAGCTCACCCGGGAGCGGACAGGGAGGGAACTTC
TRBV7-2,-,-,TRBJ1-1,CASSLWGITEAFF,TGTGCCAGCAGCTTATGGGGGATTACTGAAGCTTTCTTT
TRBV7-8,-,TRBD2,TRBJ2-5,CASSPLGLAGMETQYF,TGTGCCAGCAGCCCCCTTGGACTAGCGGGAATGGAGACCCAGTACTTC
TRBV30,once,-,TRBJ2-3,CAWTGSVDTQYF,TGTGCCTGGACGGGGTCAGTAGATACGCAGTATTTT